This T cell receptor beta chain was identified in a study of CD8 T cells in ankylosing spondylitis. Study outcomes and limitations: A motif of seven or eight highly homologous TCR beta variants was seen as apparently characteristic of ankylosing spondylitis blood. The authors found the disease-linked clones to be CD8+ and relatively rare in peripheral blood. The study looked at matched synovial fluid samples from ankylosing spondylitis patients. Disease-linked clones were reported to be significantly enriched there.

This CDR3 is 17 amino acids long. Trimming removed 0 bases at V and 3 bases at J, with 15 bases between. Germline values: CDR1 LGHNA, CDR2 YSLEER. MiXCR, applied by TCRdb to the 5' RACE reads, yields one record per CDR3 protein. The profile shows roughly 150,000 distinct CDR3 sequences, 9.5% to 10% of them singletons. This clonotype was seen ten or more times. As yet, its antigen is unknown. This chain connects TRBV4-3 to TRBJ2-1; tentative D call: TRBD1 (5 bases). This TCR came from a female donor with ankylosing spondylitis or in good health (not recorded which). The sequenced sample was blood, either unsorted or a sorted T cell fraction (not recorded which). The CDR3 loop is CASSQDRAGRYYNEQFF. As DNA, the CDR3 is TGCGCCAGCAGCCAAGATCGGGCAGGGCGCTACTACAATGAGCAGTTCTTC.